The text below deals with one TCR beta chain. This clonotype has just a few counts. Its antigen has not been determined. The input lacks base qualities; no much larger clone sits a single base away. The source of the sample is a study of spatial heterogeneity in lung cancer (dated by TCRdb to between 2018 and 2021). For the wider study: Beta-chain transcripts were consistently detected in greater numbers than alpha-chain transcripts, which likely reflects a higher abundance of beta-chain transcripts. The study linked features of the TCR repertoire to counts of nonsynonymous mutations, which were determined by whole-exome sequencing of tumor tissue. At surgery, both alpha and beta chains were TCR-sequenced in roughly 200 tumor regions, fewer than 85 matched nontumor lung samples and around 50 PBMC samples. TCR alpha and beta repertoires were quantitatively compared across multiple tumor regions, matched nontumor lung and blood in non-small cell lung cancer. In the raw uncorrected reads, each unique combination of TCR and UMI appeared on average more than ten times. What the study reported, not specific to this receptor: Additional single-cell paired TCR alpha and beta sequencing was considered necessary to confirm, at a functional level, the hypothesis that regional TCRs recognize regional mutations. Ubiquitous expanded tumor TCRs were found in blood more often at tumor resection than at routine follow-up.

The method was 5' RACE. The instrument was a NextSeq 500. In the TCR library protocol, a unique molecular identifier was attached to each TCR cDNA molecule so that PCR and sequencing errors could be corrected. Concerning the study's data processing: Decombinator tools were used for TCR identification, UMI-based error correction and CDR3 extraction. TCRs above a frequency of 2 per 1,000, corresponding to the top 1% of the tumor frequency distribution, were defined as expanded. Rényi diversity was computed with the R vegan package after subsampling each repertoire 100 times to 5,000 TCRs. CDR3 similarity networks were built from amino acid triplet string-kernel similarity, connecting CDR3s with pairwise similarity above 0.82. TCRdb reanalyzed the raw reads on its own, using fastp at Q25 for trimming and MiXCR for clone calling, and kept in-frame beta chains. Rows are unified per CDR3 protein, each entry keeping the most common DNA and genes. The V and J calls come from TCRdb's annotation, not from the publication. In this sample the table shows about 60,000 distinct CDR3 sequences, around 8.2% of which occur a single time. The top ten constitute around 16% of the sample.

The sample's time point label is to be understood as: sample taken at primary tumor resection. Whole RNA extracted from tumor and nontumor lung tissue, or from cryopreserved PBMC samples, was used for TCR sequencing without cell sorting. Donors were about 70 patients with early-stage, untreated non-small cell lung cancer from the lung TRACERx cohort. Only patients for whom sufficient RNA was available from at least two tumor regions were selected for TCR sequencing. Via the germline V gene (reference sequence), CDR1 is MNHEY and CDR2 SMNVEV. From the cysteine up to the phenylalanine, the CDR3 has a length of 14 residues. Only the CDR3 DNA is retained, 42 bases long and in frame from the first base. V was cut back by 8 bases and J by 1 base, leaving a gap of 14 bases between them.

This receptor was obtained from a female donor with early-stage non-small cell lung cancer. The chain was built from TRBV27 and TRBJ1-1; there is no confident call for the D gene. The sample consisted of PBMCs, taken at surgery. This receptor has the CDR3 CASGHPTANTEAFF. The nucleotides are TGTGCCAGCGGTCACCCCACAGCGAACACTGAAGCTTTCTTT.